Listed below are T cell receptor beta chains from one sample, sequenced in a study of shared clonotypes between healthy human individuals. The repertoire was sequenced with immunoSEQ multiplex PCR; TCRdb's copy has only in-frame clones and lacks some. The sample includes about 590,000 clones, over 95% seen only once; the top ten take around 0.11%. Sequencing used naive CD8+ T cells sorted from blood. The receptors come from a woman aged 30 to 39 in good health. The conserved cysteine and the conserved F or W are not part of the CDR3 here. The order of the fields is V gene, CDR3 length, CDR3 protein.

TRBV28,12,ASGLAGGTDTQY
TRBV5-6,13,ASSLIGNSNQPQH
TRBV5-6,12,ASSWGHDSYEQY
TRBV7-9,14,ASSPPDKNQIYEQY
TRBV5-6,12,ASSWTGDTGELF
TRBV4-2,11,ASSPPAVYEQY
TRBV7-2,13,ASSLAHYSNQPQH
TRBV28,14,ASSTHRATVNEKLF
TRBV7-9,13,ASSLAQGEHNEQF
TRBV28,12,AIQIQGFNQPQH
TRBV12-5,11,ASGPGVSGEQY
TRBV5-1,12,ASSLGEGQDEQY
TRBV9,10,ASSASTGELF
TRBV28,11,ASRPRPNQPQH
TRBV2,14,ASSEGVRARSAIQY
TRBV7-9,12,ACWPGSNTGELF
TRBV9,14,ASSLRLAGSTDTQY
TRBV27,11,ASRPAGVGEQY
TRBV11-2,13,ASSLGMGQGYEQY
TRBV5-4,12,ASSLLAGAYEQY
TRBV27,13,ASSLTLDRIGGYT
TRBV6-5,11,ASSYGQKTEAF